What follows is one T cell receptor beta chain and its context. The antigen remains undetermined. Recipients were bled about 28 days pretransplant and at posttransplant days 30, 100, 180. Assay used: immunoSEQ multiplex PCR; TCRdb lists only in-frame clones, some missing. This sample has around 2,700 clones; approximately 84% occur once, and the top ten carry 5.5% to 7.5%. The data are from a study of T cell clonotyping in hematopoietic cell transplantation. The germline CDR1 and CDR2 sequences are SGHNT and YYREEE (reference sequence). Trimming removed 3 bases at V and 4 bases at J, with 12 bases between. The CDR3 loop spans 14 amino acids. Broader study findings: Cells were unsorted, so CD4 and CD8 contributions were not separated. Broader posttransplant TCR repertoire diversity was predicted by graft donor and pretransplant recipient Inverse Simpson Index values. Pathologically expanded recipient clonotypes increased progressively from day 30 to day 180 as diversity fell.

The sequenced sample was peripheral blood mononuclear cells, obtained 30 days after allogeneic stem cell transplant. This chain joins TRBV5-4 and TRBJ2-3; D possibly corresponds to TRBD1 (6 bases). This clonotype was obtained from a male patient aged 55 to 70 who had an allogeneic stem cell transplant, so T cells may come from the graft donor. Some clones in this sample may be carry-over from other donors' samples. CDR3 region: CASSSTQGPDTQYF. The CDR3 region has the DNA TGTGCCAGCAGCTCCACACAGGGCCCAGATACGCAGTATTTT.